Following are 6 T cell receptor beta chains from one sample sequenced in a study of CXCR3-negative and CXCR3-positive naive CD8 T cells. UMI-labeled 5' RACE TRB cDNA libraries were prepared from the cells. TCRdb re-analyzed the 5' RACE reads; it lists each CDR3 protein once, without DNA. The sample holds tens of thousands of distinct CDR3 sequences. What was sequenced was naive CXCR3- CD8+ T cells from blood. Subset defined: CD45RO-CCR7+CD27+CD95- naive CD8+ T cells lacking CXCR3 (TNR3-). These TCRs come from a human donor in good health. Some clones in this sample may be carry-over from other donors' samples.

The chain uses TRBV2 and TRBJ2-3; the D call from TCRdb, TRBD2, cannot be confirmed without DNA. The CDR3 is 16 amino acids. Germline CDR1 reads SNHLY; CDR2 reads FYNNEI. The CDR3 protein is CASSQGEGYSTDTQYF.

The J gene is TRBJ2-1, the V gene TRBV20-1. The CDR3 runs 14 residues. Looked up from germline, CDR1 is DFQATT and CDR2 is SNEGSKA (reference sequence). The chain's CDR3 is CSASRDRRWWEQFF.

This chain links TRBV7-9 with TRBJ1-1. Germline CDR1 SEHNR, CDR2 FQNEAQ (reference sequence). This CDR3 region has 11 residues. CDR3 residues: CASSLTGEAFF.

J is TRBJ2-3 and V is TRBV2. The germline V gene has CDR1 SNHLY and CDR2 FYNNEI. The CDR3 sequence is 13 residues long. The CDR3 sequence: CASRTKWPDTQYF. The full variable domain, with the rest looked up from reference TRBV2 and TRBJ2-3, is EPEVTQTPSHQVTQMGQEVILRCVPISNHLYFYWYRQILGQKVEFLVSFYNNEISEKSEIFDDQFSVERPDGSNFTLKIRSTKLEDSAMYFCASRTKWPDTQYFGPGTRLTVL.

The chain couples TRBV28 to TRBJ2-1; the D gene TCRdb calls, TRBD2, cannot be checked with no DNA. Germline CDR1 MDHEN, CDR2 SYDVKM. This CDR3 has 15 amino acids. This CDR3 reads CASSRLAGTYNEQFF.

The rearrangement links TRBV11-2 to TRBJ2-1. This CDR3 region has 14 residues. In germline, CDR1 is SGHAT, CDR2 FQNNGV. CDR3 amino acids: CASSFGFGNNEQFF. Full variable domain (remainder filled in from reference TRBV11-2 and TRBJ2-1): EAGVAQSPRYKIIEKRQSVAFWCNPISGHATLYWYQQILGQGPKLLIQFQNNGVVDDSQLPKDRFSAERLKGVDSTLKIQPAKLEDSAVYLCASSFGFGNNEQFFGPGTRLTVL.